This T cell receptor beta chain was documented in a study of blood T cells in healthy people across ages. Per sample, extraction of total RNA gave at least 6 micrograms in every case. This clonotype was found many times. A second PCR of roughly 6 to 12 cycles used a sample-barcoded 5' primer and a J-beta primer mix. Via MiXCR, TCRdb re-called the 5' RACE reads, giving one row per CDR3 protein. The sample comprises 850,000 to 950,000 distinct CDR3 sequences, more than 25% of which are singletons, and roughly 17% rests with the top ten. This sequence was found in a woman aged 80 or over in good health. Sequenced input: blood.

The CDR3 sequence: CASSLRGTGANVLTF. In DNA form, the CDR3 reads TGTGCCAGCAGTTTGAGGGGAACCGGGGCCAACGTCCTGACTTTC. The chain combines TRBV12-3 or TRBV12-4 with TRBJ2-6; D possibly matches TRBD1 or TRBD2 (5 bases each). Trimming removed 3 bases at V and 4 bases at J, with 10 bases between. The CDR3 contains 15 residues.